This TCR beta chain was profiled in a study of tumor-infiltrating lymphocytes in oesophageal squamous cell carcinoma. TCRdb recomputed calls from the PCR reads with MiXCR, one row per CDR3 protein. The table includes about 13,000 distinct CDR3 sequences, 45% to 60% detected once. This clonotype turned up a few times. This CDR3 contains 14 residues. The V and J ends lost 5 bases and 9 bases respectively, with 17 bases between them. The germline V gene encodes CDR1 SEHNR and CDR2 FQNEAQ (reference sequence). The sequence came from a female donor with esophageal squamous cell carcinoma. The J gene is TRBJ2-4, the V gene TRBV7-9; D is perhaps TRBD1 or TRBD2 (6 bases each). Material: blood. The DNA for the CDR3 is TGTGCCAGCAGCACTACGGTAGGGGGGTCCATTCAGTACTTC. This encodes CASSTTVGGSIQYF. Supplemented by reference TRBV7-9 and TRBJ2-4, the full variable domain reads DTGVSQNPRHKITKRGQNVTFRCDPISEHNRLYWYRQTLGQGPEFLTYFQNEAQLEKSRLLSDRFSAERPKGSFSTLEIQRTEQGDSAMYLCASSTTVGGSIQYFGAGTRLSVL.